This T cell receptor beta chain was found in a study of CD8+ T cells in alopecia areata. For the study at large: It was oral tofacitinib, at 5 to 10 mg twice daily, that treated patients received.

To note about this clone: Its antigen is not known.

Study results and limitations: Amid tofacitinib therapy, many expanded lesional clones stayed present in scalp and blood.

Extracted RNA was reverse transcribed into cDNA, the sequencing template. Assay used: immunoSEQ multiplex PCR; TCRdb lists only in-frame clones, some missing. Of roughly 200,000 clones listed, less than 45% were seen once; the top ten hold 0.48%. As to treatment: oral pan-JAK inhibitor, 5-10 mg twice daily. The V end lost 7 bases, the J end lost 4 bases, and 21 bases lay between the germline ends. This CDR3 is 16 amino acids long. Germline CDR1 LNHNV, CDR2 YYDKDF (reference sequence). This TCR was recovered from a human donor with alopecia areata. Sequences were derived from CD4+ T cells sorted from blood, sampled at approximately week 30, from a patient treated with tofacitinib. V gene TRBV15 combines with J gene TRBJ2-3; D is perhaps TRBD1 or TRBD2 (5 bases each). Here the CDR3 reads CATIRDRSQWADTQYF. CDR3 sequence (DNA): TGTGCCACCATACGGGACCGATCCCAGTGGGCAGATACGCAGTATTTT.